These 18 T cell receptor beta chains share one sample of origin, sequenced in a study of blood T cell repertoires in COVID-19 (dated by TCRdb to about 2020). Library construction relied on the immunoSEQ multiplex PCR assay. TCRdb limited this immuneACCESS table to in-frame rearrangements with V and J called. A share of clones is missing; checked studies link under half to unresolved V genes, and the rest is unexplained. The sample has 100,000 to 150,000 clones on record, around 74% of them singletons. Approximately 6% of the sample belongs to the ten largest clones. Sequencing input: peripheral blood. The receptors come from an older man with COVID-19, enrolled during active disease.

The genes are TRBV21-1 and TRBJ2-2; the table names TRBD1, a call not compared with the DNA. TRBV21-1 is shown as a pseudogene. The CDR3 extends over 19 amino acids. The CDR3 reads CASSKVTGRRAGHVGELFF. DNA for the CDR3: TGTGCCAGCAGCAAAGTGACAGGGAGGAGAGCGGGTCATGTCGGGGAGCTGTTTTTT.

The chain couples TRBV5-4 to TRBJ1-1; 7 bases are a match to TRBD1. Trimming took 0 bases from V and 8 from J; bases not matched to a gene: 4. This CDR3 spans 13 amino acids. CDR1 and CDR2 from the germline V gene are SGHNT and YYREEE (reference sequence). The CDR3 region has the DNA TGTGCCAGCAGCTTGGTGACAGGGAAGGAAGCTTTCTTT. Amino acid sequence: CASSLVTGKEAFF.

This clone was seen a handful of times. The CDR3 nucleotides are TGTGCCAGCAGCCCCAGGCTTCTAGCGGACTGGGAGCAGTACTTC. Translation gives CASSPRLLADWEQYF. V is TRBV7-8 and J is TRBJ2-7, with 7 bases fitting TRBD2. CDR1 and CDR2 from the germline V gene are SGHVS and FQNEAQ. Trimming at V came to 5 bases and at J to 7 bases, leaving 14 bases not matched to a gene. This CDR3 is 15 amino acids long. Variable domain in full (rest from reference TRBV7-8 and TRBJ2-7): GAGVSQSPRYKVAKRGQDVALRCDPISGHVSLFWYQQALGQGPEFLTYFQNEAQLDKSGLPSDRFFAERPEGSVSTLKIQRTQQEDSAVYLCASSPRLLADWEQYFGPGTRLTVT.

Comments on this clone: One end of the junction does not line up with germline, which may come from a read error. The CDR3 protein is CASSLTRYNEQFF. CDR3 DNA: TGTGCTAGCAGCTTAACAAGATACAATGAGCAGTTCTTC. The chain recombines TRBV7-7 with TRBJ2-1; D unresolved. Germline CDR1 is SSHAT and CDR2 is FNYEAQ (reference sequence). The CDR3 covers 13 residues.

CDR3 in amino acids: CASSGSSGLQETQYF. The DNA of the CDR3 is TGTGCCAGCAGTGGTTCTAGCGGGCTTCAAGAGACCCAGTACTTC. V and J are TRBV2 and TRBJ2-5, with 8 bases identical to TRBD2. The J segment lost 2 bases and the V segment lost 4 bases, leaving 6 bases of the junction unmatched. This CDR3 spans 15 amino acids. Germline CDR1 and CDR2: SNHLY and FYNNEI.

This clone was detected only once. The chain combines TRBV5-6 with TRBJ2-5; 8 bases map to TRBD2. The germline gives CDR1 SGHDT, CDR2 YYEEEE. CDR3 length: 15 residues. V shed 3 bases, J shed 5 bases, and the junction held 9 bases outside the gene matches. The chain's CDR3 is CASSSVAGSGETQYF. CDR3 nucleotides: TGTGCCAGCAGCTCGGTAGCGGGATCAGGCGAGACCCAGTACTTC.

This chain links TRBV19 with TRBJ2-7, with 10 bases aligning to TRBD2. The CDR3 runs to 18 residues. The V segment lost 3 bases and the J segment 4 bases; nucleotides outside the gene matches: 15. Looked up from germline, CDR1 is LNHDA and CDR2 is SQIVND (reference sequence). CDR3 sequence: CASSIRDSPGLATYEQYF. CDR3 coding DNA: TGTGCCAGTAGTATCCGGGACAGTCCGGGACTAGCGACTTACGAGCAGTACTTC.

The chain carries TRBV5-4 and TRBJ1-1, with D tentatively TRBD1 (5 bases). This CDR3 is built from 15 residues. V shed 4 bases and J shed 3 bases, with 16 bases lying between them. CDR1 and CDR2 (germline): SGHNT, YYREEE (reference sequence). The CDR3 coding sequence is TGTGCCAGCAGCGCCAGCGGGGGGTTTGACACTGAAGCTTTCTTT. As protein: CASSASGGFDTEAFF.

The DNA of the CDR3 is TGTGCCAGCAGACCACGACTAGCAGGCAATGAGCAGTTCTTC. Protein product: CASRPRLAGNEQFF. The rearrangement joins TRBV6-5 to TRBJ2-1; 7 bases match TRBD2. This CDR3 contains 14 residues. The trim removed 6 bases at V and 6 bases at J, leaving 8 bases unmatched. Germline V gene lookup returns CDR1 MNHEY and CDR2 SVGAGI.

This clone was recorded a few times. This rearrangement joins TRBV3-1 (or the pseudogene TRBV3-2) to TRBJ1-4; no definite D call. In germline, CDR1 is LGHDT, CDR2 YNNKEL (reference sequence). V was cut by 1 base and J by 5 bases, with 11 bases left in between. The CDR3 runs to 15 residues. This chain's CDR3 is CASSQVYGKNEKLFF. CDR3 DNA sequence: TGTGCCAGCAGCCAAGTATACGGGAAAAATGAAAAACTGTTTTTT.

This chain connects TRBV5-4 to TRBJ1-1; D call uncertain. V was shortened by 0 bases and J by 5 bases, with 11 bases between the two germline ends. The length of the CDR3 is 14 residues. CDR1 is SGHNT, CDR2 YYREEE, per germline (reference sequence). The CDR3 sequence is CASSLGGPGTEAFF. CDR3 in DNA: TGTGCCAGCAGCTTGGGCGGCCCGGGGACTGAAGCTTTCTTT.

The chain has TRBV2 and TRBJ2-5, with D possibly being TRBD2 (6 bases). CDR3 length: 15 amino acids. With 3 bases removed from V and 7 bases from J, the gap between germline ends came to 18 bases. Germline-derived CDR1 and CDR2 are SNHLY and FYNNEI. CDR3 sequence reads: CASSEKRRQGGTQYF. The CDR3 bases are TGTGCCAGCAGTGAGAAGCGGAGGCAGGGAGGGACCCAGTACTTC.

The chain joins TRBV24-1 to TRBJ2-3; D ambiguous. This CDR3 comprises 13 residues. Trimming left V 5 bases short and J 2 bases short, with 7 bases between. Germline V gene lookup returns CDR1 KGHDR and CDR2 SFDVKD. CDR3 loop: CATSATPTDTQYF. DNA of the CDR3: TGTGCCACCAGTGCTACGCCCACAGATACGCAGTATTTT.

Worth noting for this clone: A much bigger clone sits one base away, suggesting this may be a read error. This chain uses TRBV6-4 with TRBJ1-1; possibly TRBD1 for D (5 bases). Trimming stripped 6 bases from V and 1 base from J, with 9 bases between. Per germline, CDR1 MRHNA and CDR2 SNTAGT. CDR3 length: 13 residues. Written as DNA, the CDR3 is TGTGCCAGCAGCCTGACAGAGAACACTGAAGCTTTCTTT. Protein product: CASSLTENTEAFF.

This chain connects TRBV28 to TRBJ1-2; perhaps TRBD1 as D (6 bases). CDR3 length equals 15 residues. Trimming stripped 4 bases from V and 4 bases from J, with 16 bases between. Germline loops: CDR1 MDHEN, CDR2 SYDVKM. The CDR3 nucleotides are TGTGCCAGCAGTTCTTTTCTAGGACAGTCCTATGGCTACACCTTC. It codes for CASSSFLGQSYGYTF.

This clone was picked up a small number of times. This chain links TRBV7-9 with TRBJ1-1, with no clear D. The CDR3 consists of 15 residues. Germline loops: CDR1 SEHNR, CDR2 FQNEAQ (reference sequence). V was trimmed by 5 bases and J by 2 bases, leaving 15 bases between them. CDR3 in amino acids: CASSPPPRANTEAFF. CDR3 bases: TGTGCCAGCAGCCCCCCCCCGAGGGCCAACACTGAAGCTTTCTTT.

V and J are TRBV10-3 and TRBJ2-2, with TRBD2 matching over 7 bases. The germline CDR1 and CDR2 sequences are ENHRY and SYGVKD. CDR3 length equals 17 residues. V dropped 9 bases and J dropped 5; count of bases not matched to a gene: 18. The CDR3 reads CAMSPVPAGVNTGELFF. CDR3 nucleotide sequence: TGTGCCATGTCCCCCGTCCCGGCGGGAGTGAATACCGGGGAGCTGTTTTTT.

In its sample, this clone was seen a few times. V and J are TRBV18 and TRBJ1-5, with TRBD1 as a possible D gene (5 bases). Germline CDR1 and CDR2: KGHSH and LQKENI. V was cut by 2 bases and J by 0 bases, with 11 bases left in between. The CDR3 runs 16 residues. The CDR3 bases are TGTGCCAGCTCACCAGGGGCAGGGCGTAGCAATCAGCCCCAGCATTTT. This encodes CASSPGAGRSNQPQHF.